This TCR beta chain is drawn from a study of blood T cell repertoires in COVID-19 (dated by TCRdb to 2018 to 2021). Regarding the research as a whole: Samples from collaborators originated in the United States, Italy and Spain and spanned both the acute and convalescent phases of COVID-19. The prospective study material was composed of cDNA or gDNA derived from T cells, B-cell-depleted T cells, or PBMCs. A de-identified subject ID, COVID-19 status, age in years and sex were almost always included in the sample metadata. The repertoires were made available in a free public database intended to serve as a resource for research on the immune response to SARS-CoV-2. Where HLA class I and class II types were available, the types were taken from metadata supplied by the sample provider, not from assay-based typing. Samples came from the ongoing ImmuneRACE study (first 160 participants) plus 1,254 subjects from 6 global collaborators. The dataset comprised deeply sampled blood TCRbeta repertoires from subjects exposed to, actively infected with, or recovered from COVID-19. The full study reports these points: The amount of clinical and demographic metadata varied by source and participant and was provided uncurated.

The immunoSEQ Assay, a bias-controlled multiplex PCR, was used to amplify TCRbeta CDR3 regions from genomic DNA. The paper's processing steps were these. Nucleated cell counts per sample were estimated from amplification of reference gene primers within the assay. Sequence reads were collapsed and filtered to measure the absolute abundance of every unique TCRbeta CDR3 rearrangement. Productive Simpson clonality was computed per sample as the square root of Simpson's diversity index over productive rearrangements. In TCRdb, the immuneACCESS table is reduced to in-frame sequences with V and J assigned. These tables do not hold every clone; where another copy was compared, an unresolved V gene accounts for under half, and the others remain unexplained. From that table come the V and J calls and clone size; the DNA was used to work out D and trimming. This sample lists 300,000 or so clones; approximately 90% were detected once. The ten largest clones add up to 0.9% to 1.2% of the sample.

In the prospective study, participants were roughly 18 to 90 years old, resided in about two dozen geographic areas of the United States, and were enrolled through a virtual design. To assign participants to cohorts, the prospective study relied on clinical history that participants themselves reported in a screening survey and a study questionnaire. ImmuneRACE Cohort 3 recovered participants were defined by two consecutive negative NP/OP PCR tests, healthcare professional clearance, or symptom resolution. In the prospective study, whole blood, serum and a nasopharyngeal or oropharyngeal swab were collected from each participant by mobile phlebotomists. Additional blood draws and questionnaires over an approximately 2-month period could optionally be provided by prospective study participants. Before DNA extraction, blood samples from the prospective study were shipped at room temperature or frozen.

The CDR3 spans 13 residues, from the cysteine through the phenylalanine. Only the CDR3 region is kept as DNA, spanning 39 bases read in frame from base 1. The germline V gene provides CDR1 MDHEN and CDR2 SYDVKM. V and J lose 2 bases and 7 bases, and a span of 9 bases separates them. With respect to this clone: The antigen it binds to is not known. Base-call qualities are not available, and no considerably larger clone is one nucleotide away.

The rearranged segments are TRBV28 and TRBJ1-5; the D region possibly corresponds to TRBD1 (5 bases align). This TCR was recovered from a woman aged 25 to 45 who had recovered from COVID-19. The specimen was PBMCs or T cells enriched from blood (not recorded which). The DNA sequence is TGTGCCAGCAGTTTACGGGGGATGCAGCCCCAGCATTTT. This encodes CASSLRGMQPQHF.